The T cell receptor beta chain described here comes from a study of vaccination and CD4 T cells after COVID-19. In germline, CDR1 is DFQATT, CDR2 SNEGSKA (reference sequence). The CDR3 sequence is 15 residues long. V gave up 3 bases and J gave up 2 bases, with 14 bases separating them. A remark on this clonotype: As yet, its antigen is unknown.

With the Oncomine TCR Beta short-read assay, DNA from cultured CD4+ T cells was sequenced. TCRdb re-called the PCR reads through MiXCR, storing one row per CDR3 protein. The table records more than 4,500 distinct CDR3 sequences, 55% to 70% of them present only once. Treatment denoted: roughly 10-day PBMC culture with coronavirus spike peptide pools or control peptides (ViraFEST assay). Sequenced sample: CD4+ T cells from blood, cultured in vitro. V usage is TRBV20-1 and J usage is TRBJ1-5; possible D gene TRBD1, 5 bases. The sequence was collected from a human donor who had recovered from COVID-19. The DNA of the CDR3 is TGCAGTGCTAGGTCACAAGGGGCGGGCAATCAGCCCCAGCATTTT. Translated, it gives CSARSQGAGNQPQHF.